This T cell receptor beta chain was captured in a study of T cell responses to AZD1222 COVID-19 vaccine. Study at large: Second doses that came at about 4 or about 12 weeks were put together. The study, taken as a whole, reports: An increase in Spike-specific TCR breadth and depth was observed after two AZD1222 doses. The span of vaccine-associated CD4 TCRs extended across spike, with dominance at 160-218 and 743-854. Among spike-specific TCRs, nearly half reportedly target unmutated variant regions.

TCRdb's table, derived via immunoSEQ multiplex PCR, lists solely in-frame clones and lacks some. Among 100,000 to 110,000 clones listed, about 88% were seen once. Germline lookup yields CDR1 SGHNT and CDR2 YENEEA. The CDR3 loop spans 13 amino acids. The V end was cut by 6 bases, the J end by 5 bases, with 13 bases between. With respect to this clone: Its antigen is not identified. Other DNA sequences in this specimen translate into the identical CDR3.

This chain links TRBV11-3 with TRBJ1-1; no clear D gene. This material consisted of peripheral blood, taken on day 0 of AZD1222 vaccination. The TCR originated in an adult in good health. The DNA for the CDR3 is TGTGCCAGCAGTTCTTTATCGGGAACTGAAGCTTTCTTT. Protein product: CASSSLSGTEAFF.